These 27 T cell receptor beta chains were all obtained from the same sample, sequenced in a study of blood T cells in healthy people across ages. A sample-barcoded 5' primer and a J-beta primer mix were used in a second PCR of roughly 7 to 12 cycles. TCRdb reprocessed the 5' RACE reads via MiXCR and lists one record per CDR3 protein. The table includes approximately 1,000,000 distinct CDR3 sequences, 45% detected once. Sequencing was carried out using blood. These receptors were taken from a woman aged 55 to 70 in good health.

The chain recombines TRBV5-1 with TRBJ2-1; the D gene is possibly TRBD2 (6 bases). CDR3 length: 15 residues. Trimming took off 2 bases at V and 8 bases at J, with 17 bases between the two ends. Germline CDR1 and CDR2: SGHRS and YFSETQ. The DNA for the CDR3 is TGCGCCAGCAGCTTAGGACTACCGAGTTTCGATGAGCAGTTCTTC. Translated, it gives CASSLGLPSFDEQFF.

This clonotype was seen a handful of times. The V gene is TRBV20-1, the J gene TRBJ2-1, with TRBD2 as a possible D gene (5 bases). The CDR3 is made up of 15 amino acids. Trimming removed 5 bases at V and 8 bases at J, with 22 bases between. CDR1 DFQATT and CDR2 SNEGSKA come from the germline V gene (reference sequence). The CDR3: CSAHLGLAGRDEQFF. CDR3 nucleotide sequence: TGCAGTGCTCACCTGGGTCTAGCTGGAAGGGATGAGCAGTTCTTC.

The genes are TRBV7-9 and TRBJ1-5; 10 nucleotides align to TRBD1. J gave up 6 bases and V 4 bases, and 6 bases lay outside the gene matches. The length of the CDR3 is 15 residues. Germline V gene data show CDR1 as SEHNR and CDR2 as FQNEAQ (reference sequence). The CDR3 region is CASSSGTGVTQPQHF. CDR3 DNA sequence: TGTGCCAGCAGCTCCGGGACAGGGGTCACTCAGCCCCAGCATTTT.

CDR3 sequence reads: CSVAAVTGLKVDEQFF. In nucleotides, the CDR3 is TGCAGCGTTGCGGCCGTGACAGGGCTTAAGGTGGATGAGCAGTTCTTC. V and J are TRBV29-1 and TRBJ2-1; 7 bases line up with TRBD1. The CDR3 consists of 16 residues. The germline V gene encodes CDR1 SQVTM and CDR2 ANQGSEA. Germline trimming cut 4 bases from V and 8 bases from J; bases unmatched to any gene: 17.

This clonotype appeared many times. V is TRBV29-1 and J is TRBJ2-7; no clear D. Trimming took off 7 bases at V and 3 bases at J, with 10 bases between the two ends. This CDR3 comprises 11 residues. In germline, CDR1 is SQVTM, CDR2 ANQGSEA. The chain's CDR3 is CSALWNYEQYF. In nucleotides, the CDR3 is TGCAGCGCCCTGTGGAACTACGAGCAGTACTTC.

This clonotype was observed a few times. This CDR3 is CASSQVWADTQYF. DNA for the CDR3: TGTGCCAGCAGCCAAGTTTGGGCAGATACGCAGTATTTT. The chain couples TRBV4-2 to TRBJ2-3, with D unclear. Trimming left V 1 base short and J 4 bases short, with 6 bases between. Germline CDR1 LGHNA, CDR2 YNFKEQ. This CDR3 has 13 amino acids.

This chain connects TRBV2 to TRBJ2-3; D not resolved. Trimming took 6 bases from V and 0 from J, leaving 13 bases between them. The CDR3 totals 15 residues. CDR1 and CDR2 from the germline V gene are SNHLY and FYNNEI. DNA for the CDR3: TGTGCCAGCAGAGAAACTACCCGCAGCACAGATACGCAGTATTTT. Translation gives CASRETTRSTDTQYF. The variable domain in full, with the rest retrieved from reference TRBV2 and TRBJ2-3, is EPEVTQTPSHQVTQMGQEVILRCVPISNHLYFYWYRQILGQKVEFLVSFYNNEISEKSEIFDDQFSVERPDGSNFTLKIRSTKLEDSAMYFCASRETTRSTDTQYFGPGTRLTVL.

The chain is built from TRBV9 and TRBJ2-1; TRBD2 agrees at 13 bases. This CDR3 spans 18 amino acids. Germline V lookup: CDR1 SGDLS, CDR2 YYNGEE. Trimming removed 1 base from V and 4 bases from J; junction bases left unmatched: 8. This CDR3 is CASSVWGTSGNLYNEQFF. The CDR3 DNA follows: TGTGCCAGCAGCGTATGGGGGACTAGCGGGAACCTTTACAATGAGCAGTTCTTC. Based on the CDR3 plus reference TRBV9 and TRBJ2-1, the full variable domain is DSGVTQTPKHLITATGQRVTLRCSPRSGDLSVYWYQQSLDQGLQFLIQYYNGEERAKGNILERFSAQQFPDLHSELNLSSLELGDSALYFCASSVWGTSGNLYNEQFFGPGTRLTVL.

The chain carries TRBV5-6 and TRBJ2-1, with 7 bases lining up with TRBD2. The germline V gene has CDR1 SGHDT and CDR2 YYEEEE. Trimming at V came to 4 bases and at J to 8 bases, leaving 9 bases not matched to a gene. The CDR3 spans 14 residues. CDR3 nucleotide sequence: TGTGCCAGCAGCCCCCGCGGGAGCTCGTATGAGCAGTTCTTC. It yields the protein CASSPRGSSYEQFF.

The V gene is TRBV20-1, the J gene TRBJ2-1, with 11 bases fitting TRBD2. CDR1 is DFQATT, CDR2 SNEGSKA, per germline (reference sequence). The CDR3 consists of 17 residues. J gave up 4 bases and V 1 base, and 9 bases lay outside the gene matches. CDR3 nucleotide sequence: TGCAGTGCTAGAGCGCCCCTGACTAGCGGGATATACAATGAGCAGTTCTTC. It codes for CSARAPLTSGIYNEQFF.

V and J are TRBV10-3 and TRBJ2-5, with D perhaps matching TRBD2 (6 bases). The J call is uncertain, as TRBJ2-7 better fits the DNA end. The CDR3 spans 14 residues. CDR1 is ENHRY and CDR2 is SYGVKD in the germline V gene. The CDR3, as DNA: TGTGCCATGGGACGGGGGACTGTACCCTACGAGCAGTACTTC. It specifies CAMGRGTVPYEQYF.

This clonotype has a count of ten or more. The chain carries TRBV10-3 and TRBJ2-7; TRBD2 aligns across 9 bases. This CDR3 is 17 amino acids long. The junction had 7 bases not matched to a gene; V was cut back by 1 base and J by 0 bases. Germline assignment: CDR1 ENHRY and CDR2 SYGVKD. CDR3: CAISEWLAGDLSYEQYF. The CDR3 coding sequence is TGTGCCATCAGTGAGTGGTTAGCGGGAGATCTCTCCTACGAGCAGTACTTC.

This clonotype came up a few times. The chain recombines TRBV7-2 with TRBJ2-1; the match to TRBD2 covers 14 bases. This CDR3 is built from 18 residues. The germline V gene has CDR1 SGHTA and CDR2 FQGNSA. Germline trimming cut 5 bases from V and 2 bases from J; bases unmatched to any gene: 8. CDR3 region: CASSAGTSGSGAYNEQFF. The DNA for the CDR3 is TGTGCCAGCAGCGCCGGGACTAGCGGGAGTGGAGCCTACAATGAGCAGTTCTTC.

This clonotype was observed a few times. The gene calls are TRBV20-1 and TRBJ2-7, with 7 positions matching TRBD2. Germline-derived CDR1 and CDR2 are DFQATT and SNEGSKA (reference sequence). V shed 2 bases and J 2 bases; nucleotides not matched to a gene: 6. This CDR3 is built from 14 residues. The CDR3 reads CSARWRESTYEQYF. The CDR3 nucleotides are TGCAGTGCTAGATGGCGGGAGAGCACCTACGAGCAGTACTTC.

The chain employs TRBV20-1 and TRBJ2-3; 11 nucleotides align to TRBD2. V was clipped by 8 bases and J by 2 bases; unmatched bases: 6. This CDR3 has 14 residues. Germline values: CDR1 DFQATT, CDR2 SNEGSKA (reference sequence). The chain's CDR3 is CSIAGLAATDTQYF. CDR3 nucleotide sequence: TGCAGTATCGCGGGACTAGCGGCCACAGATACGCAGTATTTT.

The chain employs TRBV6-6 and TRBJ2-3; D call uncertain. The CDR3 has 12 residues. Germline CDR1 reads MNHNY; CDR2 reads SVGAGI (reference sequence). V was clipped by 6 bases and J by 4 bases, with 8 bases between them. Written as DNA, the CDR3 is TGTGCCAGCAGGTCGGTCTCAGATACGCAGTATTTT. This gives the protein CASRSVSDTQYF.

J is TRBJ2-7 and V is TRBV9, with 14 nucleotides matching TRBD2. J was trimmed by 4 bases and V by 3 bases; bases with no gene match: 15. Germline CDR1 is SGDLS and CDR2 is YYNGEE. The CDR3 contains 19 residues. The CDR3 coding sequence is TGTGCCAGCAGCGCCGGGACTAGCGGGAGACGGGAGTCTATGTACGAGCAGTACTTC. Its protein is CASSAGTSGRRESMYEQYF.

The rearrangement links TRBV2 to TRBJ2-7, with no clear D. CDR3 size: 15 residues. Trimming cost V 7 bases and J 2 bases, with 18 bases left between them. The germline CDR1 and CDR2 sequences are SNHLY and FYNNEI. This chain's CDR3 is CASTRGRSTPYEQYF. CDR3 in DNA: TGTGCCAGCACCAGAGGCCGGTCTACCCCCTACGAGCAGTACTTC.

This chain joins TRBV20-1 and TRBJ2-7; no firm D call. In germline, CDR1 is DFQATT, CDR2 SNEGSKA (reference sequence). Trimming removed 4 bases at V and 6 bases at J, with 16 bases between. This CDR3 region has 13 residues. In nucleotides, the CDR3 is TGCAGTGCTACCCCTGGCAGAGTCTGCGAGCAGTACTTC. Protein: CSATPGRVCEQYF.

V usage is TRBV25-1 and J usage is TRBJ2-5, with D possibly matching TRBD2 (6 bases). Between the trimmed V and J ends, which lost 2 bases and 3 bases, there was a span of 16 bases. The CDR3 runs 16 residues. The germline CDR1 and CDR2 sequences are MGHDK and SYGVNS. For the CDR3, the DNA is TGTGCCAGCAGTGAAGGCGTCGGGGGTATAGAAGAGACCCAGTACTTC. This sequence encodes CASSEGVGGIEETQYF.

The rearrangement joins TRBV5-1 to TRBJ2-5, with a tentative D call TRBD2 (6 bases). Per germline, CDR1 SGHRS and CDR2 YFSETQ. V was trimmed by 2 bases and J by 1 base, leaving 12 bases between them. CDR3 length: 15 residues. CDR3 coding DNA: TGCGCCAGCAGCTTAGGGGAGGCGCTCCAAGAGACCCAGTACTTC. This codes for CASSLGEALQETQYF.

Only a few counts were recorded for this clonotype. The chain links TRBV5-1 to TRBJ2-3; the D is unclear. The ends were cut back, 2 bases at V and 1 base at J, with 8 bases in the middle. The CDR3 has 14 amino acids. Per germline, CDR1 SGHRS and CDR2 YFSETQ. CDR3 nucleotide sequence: TGCGCCAGCAGCTTAATCCTTCGCACAGATACGCAGTATTTT. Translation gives CASSLILRTDTQYF.

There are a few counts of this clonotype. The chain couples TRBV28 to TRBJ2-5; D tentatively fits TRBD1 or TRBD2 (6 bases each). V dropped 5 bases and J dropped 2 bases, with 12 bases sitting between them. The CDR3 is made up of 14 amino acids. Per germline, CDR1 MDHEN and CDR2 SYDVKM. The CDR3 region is CASSSGGRQETQYF. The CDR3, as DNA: TGTGCCAGCAGTAGTGGGGGGCGACAAGAGACCCAGTACTTC. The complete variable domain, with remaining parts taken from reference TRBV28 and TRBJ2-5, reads DVKVTQSSRYLVKRTGEKVFLECVQDMDHENMFWYRQDPGLGLRLIYFSYDVKMKEKGDIPEGYSVSREKKERFSLILESASTNQTSMYLCASSSGGRQETQYFGPGTRLLVL.

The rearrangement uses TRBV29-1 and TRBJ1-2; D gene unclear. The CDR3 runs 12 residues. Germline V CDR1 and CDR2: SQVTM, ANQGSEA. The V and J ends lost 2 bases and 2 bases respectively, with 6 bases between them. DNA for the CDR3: TGCAGCGTTGAATCGGAGAACTATGGCTACACCTTC. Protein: CSVESENYGYTF.

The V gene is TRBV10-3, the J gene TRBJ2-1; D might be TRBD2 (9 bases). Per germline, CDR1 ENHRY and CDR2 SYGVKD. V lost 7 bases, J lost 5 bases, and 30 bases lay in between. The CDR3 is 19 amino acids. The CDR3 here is CAITDGQGPGSGSNNEQFF. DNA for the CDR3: TGTGCCATCACCGACGGACAGGGTCCCGGTAGCGGGAGTAACAATGAGCAGTTCTTC.

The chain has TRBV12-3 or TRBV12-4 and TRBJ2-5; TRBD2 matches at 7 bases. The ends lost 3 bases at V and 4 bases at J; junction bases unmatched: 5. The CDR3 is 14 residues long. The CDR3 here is CASSFSGTAETQYF. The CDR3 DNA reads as TGTGCCAGCAGTTTCAGCGGGACGGCAGAGACCCAGTACTTC.

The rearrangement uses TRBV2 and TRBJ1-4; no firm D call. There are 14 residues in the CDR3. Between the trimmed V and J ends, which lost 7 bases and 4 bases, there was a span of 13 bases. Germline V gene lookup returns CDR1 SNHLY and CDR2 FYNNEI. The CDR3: CASKISQINEKLFF. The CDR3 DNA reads TGTGCCAGCAAAATAAGCCAAATTAATGAAAAACTGTTTTTT.